This T cell receptor (beta chain) derives from a study of siplizumab effects on memory and regulatory T cells. V was pared by 1 base and J by 0 bases, with 13 bases between. The CDR3 totals 17 residues. Germline V gene sequence: CDR1 LNHNV, CDR2 YYDKDF (reference sequence). As to this clone: Its target is not known.

Study-level results: Proliferating siplizumab-culture Tregs lacked confirmation of suppressive function. A small minority of alloreactive clones were mapped to unstimulated subsets. Naive T cells looked more diverse than memory cells and looked like major alloresponse contributors.

Approximately 100,000 TCR templates per sample were sequenced. Sequencing used immunoSEQ multiplex PCR; TCRdb keeps in-frame clones, though not all of them. The sample has fewer than 130,000 clones, approximately 92% seen once. This TCR came from a human donor in good health. The V and J genes are TRBV15 and TRBJ1-3; D might be TRBD1 (6 bases). Input material: CD4+ T cells sorted from blood. The CDR3 spells CATSRAAAQGSGNTIYF. The CDR3 coding sequence is TGTGCCACCAGCAGAGCCGCCGCACAGGGCTCTGGAAACACCATATATTTT.